This TCR beta chain is from a study of cytomegalovirus exposure and HLA in healthy donors. Study conclusions and caveats: Per a prior analysis, the majority of TCR beta V segments were productive roughly 90% or roughly 30% of the time.

V dropped 4 bases and J dropped 3 bases, with 24 bases sitting between them. Germline CDR1 and CDR2: LGHNA and YNFKEQ. The CDR3 has 18 amino acids. Amplification used 60 Vbeta primers and 13 Jbeta primers. Libraries were prepared by immunoSEQ multiplex PCR; TCRdb keeps only in-frame clonotypes and omits some of them. The sample includes 100,000 or so clones, 70% to 75% of them seen just once. This clone has only a few counts. Its antigen is not identified. J is TRBJ2-5 and V is TRBV4-2; TRBD1 might be the D (6 bases). This receptor was identified in a man aged 40-55 years in good health and CMV-seronegative. Sequencing was carried out using PBMCs. This CDR3 is CASSPIEIRTPGEETQYF. The CDR3, as DNA: TGTGCCAGCAGCCCAATAGAAATTCGGACCCCAGGGGAAGAGACCCAGTACTTC.